The rows below give T cell receptor beta chains drawn from one sample of a study of blood T cells in healthy people across ages. TCRdb recomputed calls from the 5' RACE reads with MiXCR, one row per CDR3 protein. The sample comprises more than 1,400,000 distinct CDR3 sequences, roughly 40% of which are singletons, and roughly 7.7% rests with the top ten. Material: blood. The receptor set was obtained from a young woman in good health. Each CDR3 is given with its conserved first and last residue. Each record gives: clone size, D gene, J gene, V gene, CDR3 DNA, CDR3 protein. D genes are given only for firm matches. Rows give clone size only sometimes, using once, few, many, or a class for an expanded clone.

.,.,TRBJ2-7,TRBV2,TGTGCCAGCAGTTGGGGGCGTATGGTCTCCTACGAGCAGTACTTC,CASSWGRMVSYEQYF
.,.,TRBJ2-3,TRBV27,TGTGCCAGCAGGCCGGACAGACGGCGGACAGATACGCAGTATTTT,CASRPDRRRTDTQYF
few,TRBD1,TRBJ2-2,TRBV5-1,TGCGCCAGCAGCTTGGCCCGGGACAGGGTCAGAGGGGAGCTGTTTTTT,CASSLARDRVRGELFF
.,.,TRBJ2-3,TRBV10-3,TGTGCCACCAAGGACGGACGCACAGATACGCAGTATTTT,CATKDGRTDTQYF
.,TRBD1,TRBJ2-7,TRBV5-8,TGTGCCAGCAGCTTGAGTAGGGGGCGCGGCTACGAGCAGTACTTC,CASSLSRGRGYEQYF
few,.,TRBJ1-5,TRBV6-1,TGTGCCAGCACTGAAGGAAGGAGCAATCAGCCCCAGCATTTT,CASTEGRSNQPQHF
few,TRBD2,TRBJ2-3,TRBV18,TGTGCCAGCTCAGTTCAAGAAGCGGGAGTGTCAGATACGCAGTATTTT,CASSVQEAGVSDTQYF
.,.,TRBJ1-1,TRBV3-1,TGTGCCAGCAGCACTTCGACTCGATCAACTGGAGCTTTCTTT,CASSTSTRSTGAFF
.,.,TRBJ2-7,TRBV10-3,TGTGCCATCAGTGCGTACGATGGGGGTAAGTTCTCCTACGAGCAGTACTTC,CAISAYDGGKFSYEQYF
few,TRBD2,TRBJ2-1,TRBV11-1,TGTGCCAGTGTTAGCGGGGGGGTTCCGATTGAGCAGTTCTTC,CASVSGGVPIEQFF
.,.,TRBJ2-5,TRBV6-1,TGTGCCAGCAGTGAAATTTTAGGGGAGCAAGAGACCCAGTACTTC,CASSEILGEQETQYF
.,.,TRBJ1-5,TRBV12-3/TRBV12-4,TGTGCCAGCAGCCATGACTGGTTCAATCAGCCCCAGCATTTT,CASSHDWFNQPQHF
.,TRBD1,TRBJ2-7,TRBV6-1,TGTGCCAGCAGGGAGGACAGGGGATTCAACTACGAGCAGTACTTC,CASREDRGFNYEQYF
.,TRBD2,TRBJ2-1,TRBV5-6,TGTGCCAGCATCCTCGCTAGCGGACCTTTCGATGAGCAGTTCTTC,CASILASGPFDEQFF
few,.,TRBJ2-7,TRBV12-3/TRBV12-4,TGTGCCAGCTGTCGCGGTCTCTCCTACGAGCAGTACTTC,CASCRGLSYEQYF
.,.,TRBJ2-3,TRBV25-1,TGTGCCAGCAGTGAATCCACTGGGAAGGACACAGATACGCAGTATTTT,CASSESTGKDTDTQYF
.,.,TRBJ2-7,TRBV27,TGTGCCAGCTCTTATAGGGGGGCCTACGAGCAGTACTTC,CASSYRGAYEQYF
.,.,TRBJ2-7,TRBV3-1,TGTGCCAGCACCCTCCAGGGATACGAGCAGTACTTC,CASTLQGYEQYF
.,.,TRBJ1-2,TRBV6-5,TGTGCCAGCACTTCCCTCCAACACCAGGGAAATGGCTACACCTTC,CASTSLQHQGNGYTF
.,TRBD1,TRBJ2-1,TRBV4-1,TGCGCCAGCAGCTGGGTTTGGACAGGGGAAGTCTACGAGCAGTTCTTC,CASSWVWTGEVYEQFF
.,.,TRBJ1-1,TRBV29-1,TGCAGCGTTGAAGATCTCATGAACACTGAAGCTTTCTTT,CSVEDLMNTEAFF
many,.,TRBJ2-5,TRBV9,TGTGCCAGCAGCGTAGCTGGCAGTCAAGAGACCCAGTACTTC,CASSVAGSQETQYF
.,TRBD2,TRBJ2-7,TRBV6-5,TGTGCCAGCATCGGGAGCGGGACCCTCTCTAACGAGCAGTACTTC,CASIGSGTLSNEQYF
.,TRBD2,TRBJ2-5,TRBV5-6,TGTGCCAGCAGGACTAGCTCCCAAGAGACCCAGTACTTC,CASRTSSQETQYF
few,TRBD1,TRBJ1-2,TRBV20-1,TGCAGTGCCCAACACCCGGGACAGACAGCTACCTATGGCTACACCTTC,CSAQHPGQTATYGYTF
.,.,TRBJ2-7,TRBV6-2/TRBV6-3,TGTGCCAGCGGTGACCTGCAGGTTTTCCGCGAGCAGTACTTC,CASGDLQVFREQYF
.,.,TRBJ1-5,TRBV2,TGTGCCAGCAATGAAGCTGGGGGGCCTCAGCCCCAGCATTTT,CASNEAGGPQPQHF
.,TRBD1,TRBJ1-2,TRBV20-1,TGCAGTGCTTGGACAGGGGGCGATGGCTACACCTTC,CSAWTGGDGYTF
few,TRBD1,TRBJ1-6,TRBV9,TGTGCCAGCAGCGTCCTGGGACAGGGTTTAAATTCACCCCTCCACTTT,CASSVLGQGLNSPLHF
many,.,TRBJ2-6,TRBV25-1,TGTGCCAGCAGTGAAGACAGGACCTCTGGGGCCAACGTCCTGACTTTC,CASSEDRTSGANVLTF
.,TRBD1,TRBJ2-7,TRBV7-6,TGTGCCAGCAGGGAGACAGGGAACTCCTACGAGCAGTACTTC,CASRETGNSYEQYF
few,.,TRBJ2-6,TRBV10-3,TGTGCCATCAGTGATGTGGGCAAAGCAGGGGAAGACTCTGGGGCCAACGTCCTGACTTTC,CAISDVGKAGEDSGANVLTF
.,TRBD2,TRBJ2-1,TRBV11-2,TGTGCCAGCAGCTTCCCGACTAGCGGGGTGCGGGATGAGCAGTTCTTC,CASSFPTSGVRDEQFF
.,.,TRBJ2-1,TRBV27,TGTGCCAGCAGTCCGGACGGGGCCTCCTACAATGAGCAGTTCTTC,CASSPDGASYNEQFF
.,.,TRBJ2-7,TRBV6-5,TGTGCCAGCAGTTACGATAGGGATACCTACGAGCAGTACTTC,CASSYDRDTYEQYF
many,.,TRBJ2-7,TRBV5-1,TGCGCCAGCAGCTTGTTACAGGGACCCTACGAGCAGTACTTC,CASSLLQGPYEQYF